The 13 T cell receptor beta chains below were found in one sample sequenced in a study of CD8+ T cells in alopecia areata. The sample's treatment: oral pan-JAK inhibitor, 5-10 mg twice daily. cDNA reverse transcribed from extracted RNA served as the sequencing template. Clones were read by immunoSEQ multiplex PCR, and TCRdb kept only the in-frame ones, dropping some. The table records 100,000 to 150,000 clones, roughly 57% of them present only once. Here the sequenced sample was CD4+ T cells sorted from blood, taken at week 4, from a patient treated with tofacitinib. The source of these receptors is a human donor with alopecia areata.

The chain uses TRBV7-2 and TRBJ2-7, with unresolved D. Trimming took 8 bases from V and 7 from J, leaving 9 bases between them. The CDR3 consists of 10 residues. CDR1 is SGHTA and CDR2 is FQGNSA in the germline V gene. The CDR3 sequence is CASAGREQYF. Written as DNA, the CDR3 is TGTGCCAGCGCCGGGCGGGAGCAGTACTTC. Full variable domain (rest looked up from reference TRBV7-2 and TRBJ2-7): GAGVSQSPSNKVTEKGKDVELRCDPISGHTALYWYRQSLGQGLEFLIYFQGNSAPDKSGLPSDRFSAERTGGSVSTLTIQRTQQEDSAVYLCASAGREQYFGPGTRLTVT.

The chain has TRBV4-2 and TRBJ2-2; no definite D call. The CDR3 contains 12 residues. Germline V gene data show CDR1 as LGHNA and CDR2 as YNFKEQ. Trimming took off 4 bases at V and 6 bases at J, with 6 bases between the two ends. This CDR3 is CASSPQAGELFF. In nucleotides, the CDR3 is TGTGCCAGCAGCCCGCAGGCCGGGGAGCTGTTTTTT.

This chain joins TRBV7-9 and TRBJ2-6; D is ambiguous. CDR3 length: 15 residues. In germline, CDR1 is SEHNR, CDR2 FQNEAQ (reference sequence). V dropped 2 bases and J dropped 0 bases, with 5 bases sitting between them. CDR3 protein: CASSLTSSGANVLTF. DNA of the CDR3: TGTGCCAGCAGCTTAACGAGCTCTGGGGCCAACGTCCTGACTTTC.

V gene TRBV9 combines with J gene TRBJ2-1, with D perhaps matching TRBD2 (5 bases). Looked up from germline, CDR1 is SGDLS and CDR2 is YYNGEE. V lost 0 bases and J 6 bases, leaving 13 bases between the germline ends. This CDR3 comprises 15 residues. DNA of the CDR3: TGTGCCAGCAGCGTAGGCACTAGGTGGGGCAATGAGCAGTTCTTC. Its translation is CASSVGTRWGNEQFF.

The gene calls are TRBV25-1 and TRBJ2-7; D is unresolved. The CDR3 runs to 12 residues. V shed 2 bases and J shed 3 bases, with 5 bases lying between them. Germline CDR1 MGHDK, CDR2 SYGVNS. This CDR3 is CASSERSYEQYF. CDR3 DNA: TGTGCCAGCAGTGAACGAAGCTACGAGCAGTACTTC.

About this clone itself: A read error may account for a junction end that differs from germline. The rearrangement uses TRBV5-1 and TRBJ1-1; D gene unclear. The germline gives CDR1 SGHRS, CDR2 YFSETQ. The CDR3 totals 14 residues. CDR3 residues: CASRFGSTTSEAFF. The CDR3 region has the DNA TGCGCCAGCCGCTTCGGAAGTACAACAAGTGAAGCTTTCTTT.

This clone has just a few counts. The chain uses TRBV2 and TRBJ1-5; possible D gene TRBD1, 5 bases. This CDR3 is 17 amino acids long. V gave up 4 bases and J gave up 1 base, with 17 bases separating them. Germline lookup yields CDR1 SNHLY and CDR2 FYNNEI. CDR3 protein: CASSVGRGRASNQPQHF. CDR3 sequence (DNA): TGTGCCAGCAGTGTGGGGCGCGGCAGGGCCAGCAATCAGCCCCAGCATTTT. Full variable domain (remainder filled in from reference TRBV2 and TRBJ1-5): EPEVTQTPSHQVTQMGQEVILRCVPISNHLYFYWYRQILGQKVEFLVSFYNNEISEKSEIFDDQFSVERPDGSNFTLKIRSTKLEDSAMYFCASSVGRGRASNQPQHFGDGTRLSIL.

CDR3 in DNA: TGCGCCAGCAGCCAAGATTTTGGGCAGTATTACGAGCAGTACTTC. This sequence encodes CASSQDFGQYYEQYF. The chain uses TRBV4-3 and TRBJ2-7; D unresolved. This CDR3 is 15 amino acids long. V dropped 0 bases and J dropped 4 bases, with 13 bases sitting between them. The V gene's germline CDR1 is LGHNA and CDR2 YSLEER.

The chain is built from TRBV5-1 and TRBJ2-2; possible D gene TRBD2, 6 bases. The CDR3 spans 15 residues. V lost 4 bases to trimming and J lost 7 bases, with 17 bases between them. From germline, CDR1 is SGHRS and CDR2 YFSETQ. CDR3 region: CASSPSTSGSGELFF. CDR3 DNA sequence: TGCGCCAGCAGCCCTTCGACTAGTGGGAGCGGGGAGCTGTTTTTT. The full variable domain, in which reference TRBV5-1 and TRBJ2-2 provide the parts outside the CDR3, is KAGVTQTPRYLIKTRGQQVTLSCSPISGHRSVSWYQQTPGQGLQFLFEYFSETQRNKGNFPGRFSGRQFSNSRSEMNVSTLELGDSALYLCASSPSTSGSGELFFGEGSRLTVL.

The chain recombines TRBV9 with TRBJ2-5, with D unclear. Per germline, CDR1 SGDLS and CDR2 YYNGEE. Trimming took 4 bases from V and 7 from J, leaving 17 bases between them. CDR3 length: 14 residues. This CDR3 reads CASSLEETRGTQYF. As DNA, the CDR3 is TGTGCCAGCAGCTTAGAGGAGACTCGTGGGACCCAGTACTTC.

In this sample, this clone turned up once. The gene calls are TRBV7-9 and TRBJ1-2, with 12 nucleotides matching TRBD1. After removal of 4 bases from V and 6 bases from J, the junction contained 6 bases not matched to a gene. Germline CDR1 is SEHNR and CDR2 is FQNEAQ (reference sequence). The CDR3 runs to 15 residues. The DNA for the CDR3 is TGTGCCAGCAGCTCCCAGGGACAGGGGGCAGATGGCTACACCTTC. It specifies CASSSQGQGADGYTF.

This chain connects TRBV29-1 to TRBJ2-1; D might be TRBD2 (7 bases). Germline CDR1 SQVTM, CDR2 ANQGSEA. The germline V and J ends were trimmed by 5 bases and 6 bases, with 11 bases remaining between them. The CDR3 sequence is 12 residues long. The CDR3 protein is CSVSGGRNEQFF. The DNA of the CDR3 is TGCAGCGTTTCCGGGGGGCGCAATGAGCAGTTCTTC.

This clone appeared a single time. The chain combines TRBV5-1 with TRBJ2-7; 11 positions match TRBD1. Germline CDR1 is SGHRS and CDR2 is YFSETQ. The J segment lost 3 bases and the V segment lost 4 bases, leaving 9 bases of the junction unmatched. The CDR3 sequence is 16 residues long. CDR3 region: CASSPVPGTGGYEQYF. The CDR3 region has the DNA TGCGCCAGCAGCCCCGTGCCCGGGACAGGGGGCTACGAGCAGTACTTC.